This T cell receptor (beta chain) was obtained from a study of OX40 agonist ivuxolimab in advanced cancers. As for the study in general: Clinicians treated patients with ivuxolimab, an agonistic anti-OX40 (CD134) antibody. People in dose escalation had one of these cancers: hepatocellular carcinoma, melanoma, renal cell or head and neck cancer. Study-wide findings and caveats: There was clonal expansion of CD4+ and CD8+ blood T cells by week 6 at 0.1 to 3.0 mg/kg.

Profiling relied on immunoSEQ multiplex PCR, and the TCRdb table lists in-frame clones only, not all of them. The table shows 60,000 to 100,000 clones, with around 86% occurring only once. The CDR3 is 13 residues long. CDR1 MNHEY and CDR2 SVGAGI come from the germline V gene. The V end was cut by 2 bases, the J end by 6 bases, with 9 bases between. People who had autoimmune disease history or systemic immunosuppression were excluded. Note on this clone: What it recognizes is unknown.

The sample consisted of CD4+ or CD8+ T cells sorted from blood, taken in a trial of the OX40 agonist ivuxolimab. The receptor was isolated from an adult with an advanced solid tumor such as melanoma, head and neck, liver or kidney cancer. This chain uses TRBV6-5 with TRBJ2-3; the D gene is possibly TRBD1 (5 bases). The CDR3 sequence is CASSYTAGDTQYF. DNA of the CDR3: TGTGCCAGCAGTTACACAGCAGGGGATACGCAGTATTTT.